Only a few counts were recorded for the clone carrying this T cell receptor (beta chain). Its antigen is unknown. This entry comes from a study of T-cell reconstitution after alpha-beta-depleted transplantation in children. Study-level points and caveats: It was surviving recipient T cells and thymic progenitors that gave some patients high TCRbeta diversity at day 60.

Unmatched junction bases numbered 7, after V lost 1 base and J lost 9 bases. Germline V gene lookup returns CDR1 GTSNPN and CDR2 SVGIG (reference sequence). The CDR3 extends over 13 amino acids. TCRbeta library construction was performed incorporating unique molecular identifiers. MiXCR, applied by TCRdb to the PCR reads, yields one record per CDR3 protein. The data hold 90,000 to 130,000 distinct CDR3 sequences, with around a tenth observed a single time. This receptor was identified in a boy between 2 and 15 years old with acute lymphoblastic leukemia, due to receive a stem cell transplant. Sequenced here: PBMCs, sampled before TCRalphabeta/CD19-depleted stem cell transplant. The chain combines TRBV30 with TRBJ2-3; 7 bases line up with TRBD2. In DNA form, the CDR3 reads TGTGCCTGGAGTGGGACTAGTCGAGGGACGCAGTATTTT. Amino acids: CAWSGTSRGTQYF.